This entry describes one TCR beta chain. What this receptor recognizes is not known. Base qualities were left out, and no much larger clone turns up one base away. This record belongs to a study of CD8+ T cells in alopecia areata (dated by TCRdb to the late 2010s). Some background on the complete study: The treated patients took part in an open-label pilot trial in which moderate-to-severe alopecia areata was treated with oral tofacitinib at 5 to 10 mg twice daily. The study used high-throughput TCRbeta sequencing to examine T cell clonal expansion in alopecia areata, in both the C3H/HeJ mouse model and human patients. immunoSEQ multiplex PCR using 35 Vbeta forward primers and 13 Jbeta reverse primers was used to amplify TCRbeta CDR3 regions. Biopsies were taken from tofacitinib-treated patients at baseline and again at 4 and 24 weeks into treatment, and several of those patients also had a later scalp biopsy. Scalp clonality was compared among normal scalp (n=4), patchy alopecia areata scalp (n=8), and alopecia totalis/universalis scalp (n=8). RNA was extracted with the PAXgene miRNA kit for fixed scalp, the miRNeasy kit for PBMCs, and the RNeasy kit for mouse skin. Disease severity in treated patients was measured with the SALT score, which quantifies the percentage of affected scalp surface area. Tofacitinib was given for 6 to 18 months, followed by 6 months of follow-up off drug to assess delayed response and recurrence. Scalp tissue and sorted CD4+ and CD8+ peripheral blood T cells from patchy and totalis/universalis alopecia areata patients and from healthy controls were covered by human TCRbeta sequencing. On the study overall, not on this receptor specifically: Lesional scalp, especially in alopecia totalis/universalis, showed higher clonality and more expanded CD8+ clones than normal scalp, suggesting antigenic drive. Tofacitinib significantly decreased scalp clonality and the number of expanded CD8+ clones among the top 100 scalp clones. Compared with mice, TCR sequences shared between patients were less clear, possibly partly because of HLA diversity across the patient population. During tofacitinib treatment, many expanded lesional clones remained in scalp and blood, and this persistence may partly explain relapse after treatment is stopped. Because the treated cohort was small and had only one nonresponder, larger studies are needed to examine links between baseline CD8+ expansion and response. Scalp TCR repertoire analysis is complicated because resident alphabeta T cells in normal human skin are also sequenced, whereas mouse skin is dominated by gammadelta T cells.

The CDR3 runs 16 residues from the cysteine to the phenylalanine. Here the CDR3 DNA is all that survives: 48 bases in frame from base 1. Germline trimming: 5 bases from V, 3 bases from J; junction bases outside gene matches: 3. The CDR1 and CDR2 encoded by the germline V gene (reference sequence) are MNHNY and SVGAGI. Receptor libraries were prepared by the immunoSEQ multiplex PCR assay. RNA was extracted from all samples and reverse transcribed into cDNA as template for TCR sequencing. SuperScript III was used for first-strand cDNA synthesis, primed with a 2:1 mix of oligo-dT and random hexamers. A synthetic immune receptor repertoire was used to assess amplification bias, and residual bias was removed computationally. Concerning the study's data processing: After raw reads were preprocessed to remove errors, the CDR3 was defined following IMGT conventions as running from the conserved cysteine to phenylalanine. Clonality was computed as 1 minus the Shannon entropy, with the entropy normalized by log2 of the number of productive unique TCRs. CD4 or CD8 identity of scalp clones was inferred by cross-referencing scalp TCRbeta sequences with sorted blood CD4 and CD8 repertoires. Held by TCRdb, this immuneACCESS table contains in-frame sequences only and omits some clones. Under half of the omission traces to an unresolved V gene where checked; the cause of the rest is unknown. The DNA was the basis for D and trimming; V, J and clone size are from that table. The sample profile shows tens of thousands of clones; more than 65% of them were found once. The ten most abundant clones make up approximately 15% of the sample.

The meaning of the sample's treatment or condition label: oral pan-JAK inhibitor, 5-10 mg twice daily. Lesional scalp punch biopsies and peripheral blood were collected from alopecia areata patients. After PBMCs were isolated by density centrifugation and stained for CD3, CD4 and CD8, a FACSAria was used to sort CD4+ and CD8+ T cells. The sequence derives from a human donor with alopecia areata. The receptor chain draws on TRBV6-6 and TRBJ2-2; a stretch of 13 junction bases matches TRBD2. The sample here was CD8+ T cells sorted from blood, taken at week 44, from a patient treated with tofacitinib. The bases read TGTGCCAGCAGTCTGACTAGCGGGGGGTACACCGGGGAGCTGTTTTTT. Its amino acids are CASSLTSGGYTGELFF.